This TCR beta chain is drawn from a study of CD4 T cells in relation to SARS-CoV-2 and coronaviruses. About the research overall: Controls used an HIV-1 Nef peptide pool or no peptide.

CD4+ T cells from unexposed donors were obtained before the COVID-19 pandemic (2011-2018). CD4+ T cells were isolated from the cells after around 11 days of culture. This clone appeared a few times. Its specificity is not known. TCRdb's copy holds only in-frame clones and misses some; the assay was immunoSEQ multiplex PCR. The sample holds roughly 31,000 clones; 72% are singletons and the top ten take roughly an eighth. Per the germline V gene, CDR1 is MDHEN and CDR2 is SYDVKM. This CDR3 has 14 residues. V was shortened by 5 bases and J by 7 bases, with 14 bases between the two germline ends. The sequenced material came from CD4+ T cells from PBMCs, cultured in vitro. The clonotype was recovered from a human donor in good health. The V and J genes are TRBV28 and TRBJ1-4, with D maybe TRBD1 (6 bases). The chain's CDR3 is CASSQGGSVEKLFF. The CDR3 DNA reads TGTGCCAGCAGTCAAGGGGGTAGTGTTGAAAAACTGTTTTTT.